This TCR beta chain originates from a study of OX40 agonist ivuxolimab in advanced cancers. About the study: Intravenous ivuxolimab was administered to patients every 2 weeks at 0.01 to 10 mg/kg. It was permissible to have had prior anti-PD-1, anti-PD-L1 or anti-CTLA-4 therapy, and under 45% had some.

Comment on this clone: Its antigen is still unknown.

This CDR3 has 14 amino acids. Between the trimmed V and J ends, which lost 0 bases and 9 bases, there was a span of 14 bases. Germline lookup yields CDR1 ENHRY and CDR2 SYGVKD. TCRdb's table, derived via immunoSEQ multiplex PCR, lists solely in-frame clones and lacks some. The sample includes 55,000 to 70,000 clones, roughly 80% seen only once; the top ten take around 1.3%. Overall study findings and caveats: Partial responders receiving 0.1-3.0 mg/kg showed among the lowest clonal expansion.

The gene calls are TRBV10-3 and TRBJ1-2; D remains unclear. This TCR came from an adult with an advanced solid tumor such as melanoma, head and neck, liver or kidney cancer. Source: CD4+ or CD8+ T cells sorted from blood, taken in a trial of the OX40 agonist ivuxolimab. The CDR3: CAISESQAQESYTF. The CDR3 DNA is TGTGCCATCAGTGAGTCTCAGGCCCAGGAGAGCTACACCTTC.